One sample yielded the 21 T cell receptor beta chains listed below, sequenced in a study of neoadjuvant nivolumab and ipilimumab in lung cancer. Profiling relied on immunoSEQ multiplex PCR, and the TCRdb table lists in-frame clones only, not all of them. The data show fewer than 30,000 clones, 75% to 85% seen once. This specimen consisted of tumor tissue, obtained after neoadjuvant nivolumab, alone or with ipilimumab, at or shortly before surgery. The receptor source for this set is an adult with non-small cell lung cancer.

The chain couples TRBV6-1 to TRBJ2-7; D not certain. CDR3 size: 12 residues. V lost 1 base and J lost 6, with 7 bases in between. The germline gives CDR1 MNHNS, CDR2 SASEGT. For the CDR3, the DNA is TGTGCCAGCAGTGAAGTCGTGGGCGAGCAGTACTTC. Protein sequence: CASSEVVGEQYF.

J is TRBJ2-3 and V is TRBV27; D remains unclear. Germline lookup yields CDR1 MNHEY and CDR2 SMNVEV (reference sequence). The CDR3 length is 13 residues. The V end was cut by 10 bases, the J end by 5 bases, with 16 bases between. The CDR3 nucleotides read TGTGCCACCGCTACTCAAGGTTTAGATACGCAGTATTTT. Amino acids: CATATQGLDTQYF.

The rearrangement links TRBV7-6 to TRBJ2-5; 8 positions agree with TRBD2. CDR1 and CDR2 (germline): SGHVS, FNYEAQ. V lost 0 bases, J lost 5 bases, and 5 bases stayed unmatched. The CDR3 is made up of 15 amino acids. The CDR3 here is CASSLAGGAGETQYF. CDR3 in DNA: TGTGCCAGCAGCTTAGCCGGGGGGGCCGGCGAGACCCAGTACTTC. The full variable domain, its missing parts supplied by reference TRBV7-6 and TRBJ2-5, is GAGVSQSPRYKVTKRGQDVALRCDPISGHVSLYWYRQALGQGPEFLTYFNYEAQQDKSGLPNDRFSAERPEGSISTLTIQRTEQRDSAMYRCASSLAGGAGETQYFGPGTRLLVL.

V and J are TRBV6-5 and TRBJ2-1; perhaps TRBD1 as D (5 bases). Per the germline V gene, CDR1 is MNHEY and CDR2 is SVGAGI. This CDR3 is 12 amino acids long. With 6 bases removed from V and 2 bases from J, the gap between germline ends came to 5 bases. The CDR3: CASSRAYNEQFF. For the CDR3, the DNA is TGTGCCAGCAGCAGGGCCTACAATGAGCAGTTCTTC.

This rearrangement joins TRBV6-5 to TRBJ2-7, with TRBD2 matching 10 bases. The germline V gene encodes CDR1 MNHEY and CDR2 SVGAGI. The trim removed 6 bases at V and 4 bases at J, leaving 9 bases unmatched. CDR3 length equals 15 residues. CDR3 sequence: CASSRTSGDGYEQYF. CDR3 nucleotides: TGTGCCAGCAGCCGCACTAGCGGGGATGGATACGAGCAGTACTTC.

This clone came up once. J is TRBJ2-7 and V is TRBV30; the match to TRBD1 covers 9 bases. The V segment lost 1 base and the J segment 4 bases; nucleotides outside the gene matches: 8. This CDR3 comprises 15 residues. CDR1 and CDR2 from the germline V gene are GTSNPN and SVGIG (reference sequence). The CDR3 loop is CAWSAGGQGLYEQYF. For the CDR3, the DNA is TGTGCCTGGAGTGCCGGGGGACAGGGTTTATACGAGCAGTACTTC.

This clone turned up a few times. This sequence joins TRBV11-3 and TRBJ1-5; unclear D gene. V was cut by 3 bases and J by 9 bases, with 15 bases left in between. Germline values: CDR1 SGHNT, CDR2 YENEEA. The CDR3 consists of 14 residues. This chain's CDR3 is CASSFSPGSAPQHF. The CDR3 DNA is TGTGCCAGCAGCTTTTCTCCGGGGTCGGCGCCCCAGCATTTT.

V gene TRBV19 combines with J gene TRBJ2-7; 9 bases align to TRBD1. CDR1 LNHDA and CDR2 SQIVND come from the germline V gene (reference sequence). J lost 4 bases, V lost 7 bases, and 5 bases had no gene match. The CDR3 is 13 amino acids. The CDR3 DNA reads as TGTGCCAGTATCATGACAGGGGGGTACGAGCAGTACTTC. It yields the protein CASIMTGGYEQYF.

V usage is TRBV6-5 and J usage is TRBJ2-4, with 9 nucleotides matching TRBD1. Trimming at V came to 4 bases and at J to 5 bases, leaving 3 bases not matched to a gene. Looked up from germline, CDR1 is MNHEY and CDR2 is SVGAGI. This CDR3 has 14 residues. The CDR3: CASSLTGGENIQYF. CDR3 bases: TGTGCCAGCAGTTTAACAGGGGGCGAAAACATTCAGTACTTC.

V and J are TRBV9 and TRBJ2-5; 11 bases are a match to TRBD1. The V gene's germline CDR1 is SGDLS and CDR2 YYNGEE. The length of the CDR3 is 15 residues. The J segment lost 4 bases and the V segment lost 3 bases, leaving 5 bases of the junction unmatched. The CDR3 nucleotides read TGTGCCAGCAGCGCCGGACAGGGGGCAGGAGAGACCCAGTACTTC. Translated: CASSAGQGAGETQYF.

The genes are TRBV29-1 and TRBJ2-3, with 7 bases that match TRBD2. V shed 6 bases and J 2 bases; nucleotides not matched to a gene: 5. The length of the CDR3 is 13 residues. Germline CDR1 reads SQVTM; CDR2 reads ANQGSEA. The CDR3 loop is CSVLRGDTDTQYF. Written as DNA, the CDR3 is TGCAGCGTACTCCGGGGGGACACAGATACGCAGTATTTT.

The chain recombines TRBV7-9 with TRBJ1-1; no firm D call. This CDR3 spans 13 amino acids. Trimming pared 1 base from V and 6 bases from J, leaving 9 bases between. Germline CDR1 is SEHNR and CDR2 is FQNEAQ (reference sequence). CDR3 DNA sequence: TGTGCCAGCAGCTTAGGCGGGCAGTCTGAAGCTTTCTTT. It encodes CASSLGGQSEAFF.

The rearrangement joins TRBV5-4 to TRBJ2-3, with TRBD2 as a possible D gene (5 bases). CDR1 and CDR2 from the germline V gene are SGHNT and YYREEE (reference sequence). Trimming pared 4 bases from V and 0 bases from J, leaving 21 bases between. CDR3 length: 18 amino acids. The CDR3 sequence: CASSNPEESSQSTDTQYF. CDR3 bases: TGTGCCAGCAGCAATCCCGAAGAATCTAGCCAGAGCACAGATACGCAGTATTTT.

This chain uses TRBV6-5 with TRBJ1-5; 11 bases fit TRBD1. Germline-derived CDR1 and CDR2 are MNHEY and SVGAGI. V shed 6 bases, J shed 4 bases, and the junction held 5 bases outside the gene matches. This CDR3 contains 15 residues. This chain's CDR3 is CASRRGQGANQPQHF. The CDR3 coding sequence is TGTGCCAGCAGACGCGGACAGGGGGCGAATCAGCCCCAGCATTTT.

CDR3 sequence: CASRRQGSSNQPQHF. Here the CDR3 DNA reads TGTGCCAGCAGGCGACAGGGTTCGAGCAATCAGCCCCAGCATTTT. The gene calls are TRBV5-8 and TRBJ1-5, with 7 nucleotides matching TRBD1. The V gene's germline CDR1 is SGHTS and CDR2 YDEGEE. V lost 5 bases and J lost 1; bases outside the gene matches: 6. The CDR3 contains 15 residues.

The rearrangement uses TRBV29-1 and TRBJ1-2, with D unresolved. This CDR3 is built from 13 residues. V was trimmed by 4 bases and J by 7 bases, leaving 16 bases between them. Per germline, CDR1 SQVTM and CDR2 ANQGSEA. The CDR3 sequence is CSVGFVRSSGYTF. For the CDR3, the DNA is TGCAGCGTTGGGTTCGTCCGTTCGAGTGGCTACACCTTC.

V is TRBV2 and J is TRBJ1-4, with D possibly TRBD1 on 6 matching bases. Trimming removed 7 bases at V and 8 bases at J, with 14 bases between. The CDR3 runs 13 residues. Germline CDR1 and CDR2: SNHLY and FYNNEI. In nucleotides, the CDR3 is TGTGCCAGCAATGGCAGGGGAGAAGAAAAACTGTTTTTT. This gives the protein CASNGRGEEKLFF. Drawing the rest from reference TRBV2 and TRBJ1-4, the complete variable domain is EPEVTQTPSHQVTQMGQEVILRCVPISNHLYFYWYRQILGQKVEFLVSFYNNEISEKSEIFDDQFSVERPDGSNFTLKIRSTKLEDSAMYFCASNGRGEEKLFFGSGTQLSVL.

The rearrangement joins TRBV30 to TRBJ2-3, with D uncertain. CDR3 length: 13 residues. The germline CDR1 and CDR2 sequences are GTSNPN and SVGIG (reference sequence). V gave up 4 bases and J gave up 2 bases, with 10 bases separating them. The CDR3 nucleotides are TGTGCCTGGACCCCAGGAGTCACAGATACGCAGTATTTT. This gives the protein CAWTPGVTDTQYF. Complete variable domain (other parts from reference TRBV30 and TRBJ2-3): SQTIHQWPATLVQPVGSPLSLECTVEGTSNPNLYWYRQAAGRGLQLLFYSVGIGQISSEVPQNLSASRPQDRQFILSSKKLLLSDSGFYLCAWTPGVTDTQYFGPGTRLTVL.

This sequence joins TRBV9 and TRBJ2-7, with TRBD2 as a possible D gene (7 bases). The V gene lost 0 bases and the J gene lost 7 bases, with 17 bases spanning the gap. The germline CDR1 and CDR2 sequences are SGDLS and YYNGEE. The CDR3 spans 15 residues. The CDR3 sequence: CASSVEGGAPGEQYF. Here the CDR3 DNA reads TGTGCCAGCAGCGTAGAGGGGGGGGCGCCGGGAGAGCAGTACTTC. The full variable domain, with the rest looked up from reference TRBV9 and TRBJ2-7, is DSGVTQTPKHLITATGQRVTLRCSPRSGDLSVYWYQQSLDQGLQFLIQYYNGEERAKGNILERFSAQQFPDLHSELNLSSLELGDSALYFCASSVEGGAPGEQYFGPGTRLTVT.

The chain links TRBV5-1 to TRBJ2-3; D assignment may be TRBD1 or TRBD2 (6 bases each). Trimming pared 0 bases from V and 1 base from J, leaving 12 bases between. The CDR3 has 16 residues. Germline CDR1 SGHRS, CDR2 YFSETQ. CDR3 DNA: TGCGCCAGCAGCTTGGCCCGGGGGCAGGGCACAGATACGCAGTATTTT. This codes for CASSLARGQGTDTQYF.

This CDR3 is CASSYSRGLAYEQYF. The CDR3 nucleotides read TGTGCCAGCAGTTACTCTAGGGGTCTTGCCTACGAGCAGTACTTC. The chain employs TRBV6-5 and TRBJ2-7; TRBD1 is a possible D gene (5 bases). Germline V gives CDR1 MNHEY, CDR2 SVGAGI. Trimming removed 0 bases from V and 2 bases from J, with 11 bases in between. The CDR3 length is 15 residues.